The clone carrying this TCR beta chain was observed at least ten times. This record comes from a study of CD8+CD57+ T cells in acquired aplastic anemia. The sequenced patients had an expansion of CD8+CD57+ cells seen by flow cytometry. Germline assignment: CDR1 DFQATT and CDR2 SNEGSKA (reference sequence). This CDR3 contains 13 residues. V was shortened by 5 bases and J by 3 bases, with 11 bases between the two germline ends. TCR beta VDJ and CDR3 profiling used genomic DNA as template. TCRdb called the reads again in MiXCR, with one record for every CDR3 protein. The data show about 160,000 distinct CDR3 sequences, around 43% seen once.

This clonotype was obtained from a human donor with aplastic anemia. Specimen: sorted CD4+, CD8+, or CD8+CD57+ T cells (not recorded which) from PBMCs. The chain combines TRBV20-1 with TRBJ2-1; D remains unclear. The CDR3 protein is CSAPWDFYNEQFF. CDR3 sequence (DNA): TGCAGTGCTCCTTGGGATTTCTACAATGAGCAGTTCTTC.